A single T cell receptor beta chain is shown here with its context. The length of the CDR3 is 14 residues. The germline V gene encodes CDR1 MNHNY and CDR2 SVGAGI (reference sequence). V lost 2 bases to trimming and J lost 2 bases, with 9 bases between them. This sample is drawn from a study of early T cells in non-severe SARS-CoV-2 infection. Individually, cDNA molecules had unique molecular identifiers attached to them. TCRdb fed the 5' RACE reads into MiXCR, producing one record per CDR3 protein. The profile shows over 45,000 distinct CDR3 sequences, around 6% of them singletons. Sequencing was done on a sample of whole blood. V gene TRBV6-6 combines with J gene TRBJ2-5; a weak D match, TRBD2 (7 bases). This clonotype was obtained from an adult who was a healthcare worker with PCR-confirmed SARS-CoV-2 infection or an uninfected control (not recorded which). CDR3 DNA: TGTGCCAGCAGTTACGGGAGGGGGCAAGAGACCCAGTACTTC. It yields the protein CASSYGRGQETQYF.